Presented here are 4 T cell receptor beta chains from one specimen sequenced in a study of Graves' ophthalmopathy and Graves' hyperthyroidism. RNA transcripts provided the template for amplifying TCR beta CDR3 regions. Second-round multiplex PCR came after first-round RT-PCR with HTBI primers. Via MiXCR, TCRdb re-called the multiplex PCR reads, giving one row per CDR3 protein. Of some 410,000 distinct CDR3 sequences detected, about 21% appear once; the ten largest clones hold under 3.5%. Sequenced material: peripheral blood. The origin of the receptors is a woman under 30 with stable Graves' hyperthyroidism.

This clonotype was seen ten or more times. The chain recombines TRBV12-3 or TRBV12-4 with TRBJ2-6, with TRBD1 as a possible D gene (6 bases). V was trimmed by 8 bases and J by 0 bases, leaving 20 bases between them. The CDR3 runs 18 residues. DNA of the CDR3: TGTGCCAGCCGCGACGACCGGACAGTCCCCTCTGGGGCCAACGTCCTGACTTTC. Translation gives CASRDDRTVPSGANVLTF.

This clonotype has at least ten counts. The rearrangement links TRBV10-2 to TRBJ1-2; no reliable D call. V lost 3 bases, J lost 2 bases, and 10 bases lay in between. This CDR3 is built from 14 residues. Per the germline V gene, CDR1 is WSHSY and CDR2 is SAAADI. The CDR3 sequence: CASSDYRENYGYTF. CDR3 nucleotides: TGCGCCAGCAGTGATTACAGAGAGAACTATGGCTACACCTTC.

The table lists this clonotype with a few counts. The junction and the germline gene differ at one end; a read error may be behind it. This chain joins TRBV28 and TRBJ1-1, with 8 bases aligning to TRBD1. The CDR3 consists of 14 residues. Germline V lookup: CDR1 MDHEN, CDR2 SYDVKM. CDR3 loop: CASSLRQGNTGAFF. Written as DNA, the CDR3 is TGTGCCAGCAGTTTAAGACAGGGGAACACTGGAGCTTTCTTT.

This clonotype was picked up many times. J is TRBJ2-7 and V is TRBV6-1; the D gene is possibly TRBD2 (6 bases). Per germline, CDR1 MNHNS and CDR2 SASEGT. The V end lost 7 bases, the J end lost 3 bases, and 13 bases lay between the germline ends. This CDR3 spans 13 amino acids. The CDR3: CASNEEGVYEQYF. CDR3 bases: TGTGCCAGCAATGAGGAGGGTGTCTACGAGCAGTACTTC.